One and the same sample provided the 22 T cell receptor beta chains below, sequenced in a study of blood T cell repertoires in COVID-19. Produced via immunoSEQ multiplex PCR; TCRdb's table is partial and in-frame only. The repertoire consists of under 140,000 clones, with around 90% occurring once and the leading ten covering more than 4.5%. The source material was peripheral blood. Every receptor here comes from a human donor in a cohort sampled during active COVID-19.

The chain has TRBV6-5 and TRBJ1-1; D remains unclear. V gave up 4 bases and J gave up 10 bases, with 10 bases separating them. Germline V gene lookup returns CDR1 MNHEY and CDR2 SVGAGI. The CDR3 is 11 residues long. As DNA, the CDR3 is TGTGCCAGCAGTTCCAGATCGTTAGCTTTCTTT. Translated, it gives CASSSRSLAFF.

The chain couples TRBV5-1 to TRBJ1-2; 8 bases map to TRBD1. V shed 3 bases and J 4 bases; nucleotides not matched to a gene: 11. This CDR3 spans 16 amino acids. CDR1 is SGHRS and CDR2 is YFSETQ in the germline V gene. The CDR3 spells CASSSSDRGGTYGYTF. The CDR3 region has the DNA TGCGCCAGCAGCTCGAGCGACAGGGGAGGAACCTATGGCTACACCTTC.

The V and J genes are TRBV28 and TRBJ2-3; 7 bases are shared with TRBD1. In germline, CDR1 is MDHEN, CDR2 SYDVKM. The V segment lost 5 bases and the J segment 4 bases; nucleotides outside the gene matches: 12. CDR3 size: 16 residues. CDR3 sequence: CASSQTGTVMADTQYF. The CDR3 DNA is TGTGCCAGCAGTCAGACCGGGACAGTGATGGCAGATACGCAGTATTTT.

This rearrangement joins TRBV30 to TRBJ2-3; no definite D call. Trimming took off 0 bases at V and 3 bases at J, with 10 bases between the two ends. In germline, CDR1 is GTSNPN, CDR2 SVGIG (reference sequence). The CDR3 is made up of 14 amino acids. CDR3 DNA sequence: TGTGCCTGGAGTGTACTTCCCACGACAGATACGCAGTATTTT. This encodes CAWSVLPTTDTQYF. The whole variable domain, filled in from reference TRBV30 and TRBJ2-3, reads SQTIHQWPATLVQPVGSPLSLECTVEGTSNPNLYWYRQAAGRGLQLLFYSVGIGQISSEVPQNLSASRPQDRQFILSSKKLLLSDSGFYLCAWSVLPTTDTQYFGPGTRLTVL.

The rearrangement joins TRBV24-1 to TRBJ2-3, with D unresolved. The germline V and J ends were trimmed by 0 bases and 0 bases, with 18 bases remaining between them. In germline, CDR1 is KGHDR, CDR2 SFDVKD. The CDR3 spans 19 residues. CDR3 in DNA: TGTGCCACCAGTGATTTGCTTCACCTAGATAGCTTTAGCACAGATACGCAGTATTTT. Amino acids: CATSDLLHLDSFSTDTQYF.

The CDR3 bases are TGTGCCAGCAGCTTGGACAGCAGCTCTGGAAACACCATATATTTT. It yields the protein CASSLDSSSGNTIYF. The rearrangement joins TRBV6-5 to TRBJ1-3, with D possibly matching TRBD1 (6 bases). V gave up 6 bases and J gave up 0 bases, with 12 bases separating them. The CDR3 sequence is 15 residues long. CDR1 is MNHEY and CDR2 is SVGAGI in the germline V gene.

The V call is TRBV9, the J call TRBJ2-7; 8 positions match TRBD1. CDR3 size: 14 residues. Germline loops: CDR1 SGDLS, CDR2 YYNGEE. J gave up 6 bases and V 3 bases, and 8 bases lay outside the gene matches. The chain's CDR3 is CASSGGGTGPEQYF. The CDR3 bases are TGTGCCAGCAGCGGAGGGGGGACAGGACCCGAGCAGTACTTC.

The rearrangement links TRBV5-6 to TRBJ1-1; D perhaps matches TRBD1 (6 bases). CDR1 is SGHDT and CDR2 is YYEEEE in the germline V gene. Trimming cost V 3 bases and J 4 bases, with 22 bases left between them. The CDR3 loop spans 17 amino acids. CDR3 nucleotide sequence: TGTGCCAGCAGCTGGGCCGGCAACAGGGATTGGAGCACTGAAGCTTTCTTT. Amino acid sequence: CASSWAGNRDWSTEAFF.

The V and J genes are TRBV12-5 and TRBJ1-2; 9 positions agree with TRBD1. Germline CDR1 LGHNT, CDR2 FRNRAP. V trimming: 7 bases; J trimming: 7 bases; junction bases outside the gene matches: 16. CDR3 length: 16 residues. CDR3 in DNA: TGTGCTAGTGCCCCCGGAGAGGACAGGGGTTTTTTTGGCTACACCTTC. This gives the protein CASAPGEDRGFFGYTF.

The chain employs TRBV5-4 and TRBJ2-1; weak D call: TRBD2 (5 bases). This CDR3 has 16 amino acids. The germline CDR1 and CDR2 sequences are SGHNT and YYREEE (reference sequence). V was pared by 7 bases and J by 9 bases, with 26 bases between. The CDR3 nucleotides read TGTGCCAGCCACCGAATCGGGGTTCGGGTACCCGTTGAGCAGTTCTTC. Its translation: CASHRIGVRVPVEQFF.

The rearrangement links TRBV28 to TRBJ1-1; 8 nucleotides match TRBD1. V was pared by 4 bases and J by 5 bases, with 9 bases of the junction left unmatched. Germline CDR1 reads MDHEN; CDR2 reads SYDVKM. The CDR3 has 15 amino acids. DNA for the CDR3: TGTGCCAGCAGTTCCCTCGCAGGGGGCGGGACTGAAGCTTTCTTT. It encodes CASSSLAGGGTEAFF.

This clone was detected only a few times. The chain combines TRBV5-1 with TRBJ1-4; no clear D. This CDR3 has 13 amino acids. The germline V and J ends were trimmed by 0 bases and 8 bases, with 8 bases remaining between them. Germline lookup yields CDR1 SGHRS and CDR2 YFSETQ. The CDR3 sequence: CASSLGEREKLFF. CDR3 in DNA: TGCGCCAGCAGCTTGGGGGAGCGCGAAAAACTGTTTTTT. Combining the CDR3 with reference TRBV5-1 and TRBJ1-4 gives the whole variable domain KAGVTQTPRYLIKTRGQQVTLSCSPISGHRSVSWYQQTPGQGLQFLFEYFSETQRNKGNFPGRFSGRQFSNSRSEMNVSTLELGDSALYLCASSLGEREKLFFGSGTQLSVL.

The chain uses TRBV5-1 and TRBJ1-1; D remains ambiguous. V was cut by 0 bases and J by 6 bases, with 15 bases left in between. This CDR3 is built from 15 residues. Germline V gives CDR1 SGHRS, CDR2 YFSETQ. CDR3 coding DNA: TGCGCCAGCAGCTTGGATAAGGGCGGGTACCCTGAAGCTTTCTTT. Protein: CASSLDKGGYPEAFF.

The gene calls are TRBV7-9 and TRBJ1-2; 9 bases match TRBD1. V was pared by 5 bases and J by 6 bases, with 16 bases of the junction left unmatched. Germline CDR1 SEHNR, CDR2 FQNEAQ (reference sequence). The CDR3 is 17 residues long. CDR3 amino acids: CASSPEPGQGRAHGYTF. The CDR3, as DNA: TGTGCCAGCAGCCCGGAGCCGGGACAGGGAAGAGCCCATGGCTACACCTTC.

The chain has TRBV14 and TRBJ1-4; 9 bases line up with TRBD1. The germline V gene has CDR1 SGHDN and CDR2 FVKESK. The CDR3 is 19 amino acids. J gave up 5 bases and V 4 bases, and 17 bases lay outside the gene matches. CDR3 nucleotides: TGTGCCAGCAGCCGTAAACACAGGACAGGGGTCCTAAGGAATGAAAAACTGTTTTTT. It codes for CASSRKHRTGVLRNEKLFF. The whole variable domain, filled in from reference TRBV14 and TRBJ1-4, reads EAGVTQFPSHSVIEKGQTVTLRCDPISGHDNLYWYRRVMGKEIKFLLHFVKESKQDESGMPNNRFLAERTGGTYSTLKVQPAELEDSGVYFCASSRKHRTGVLRNEKLFFGSGTQLSVL.

The rearrangement uses TRBV3-1 (or the pseudogene TRBV3-2) and TRBJ1-4, with TRBD1 as a possible D gene (6 bases). The CDR3 totals 15 residues. The V gene lost 1 base and the J gene lost 8 bases, with 14 bases spanning the gap. Germline V lookup: CDR1 LGHDT, CDR2 YNNKEL (reference sequence). Here the CDR3 reads CASSQGGGNGEKLFF. The CDR3 DNA sequence: TGTGCCAGCAGCCAAGGTGGGGGCAACGGGGAAAAACTGTTTTTT.

Turning to this clone: The germline gene is not matched at one end of the junction; a read error may be the cause. This rearrangement joins TRBV16 to TRBJ2-1, with TRBD1 identical over 8 bases. CDR3 size: 17 residues. The germline CDR1 and CDR2 sequences are KGHSY and FQNENV. CDR3 in amino acids: CASRQFVGQGAYNEQFF. CDR3 coding DNA: TGTGCCAGCAGACAATTCGTAGGACAGGGAGCCTACAATGAGCAGTTCTTC.

The chain uses TRBV7-9 and TRBJ1-4, with D possibly being TRBD1 (5 bases). This CDR3 has 15 amino acids. CDR1 SEHNR and CDR2 FQNEAQ come from the germline V gene (reference sequence). Trimming shortened V by 1 base and J by 7 bases, and 13 bases separated the two germline ends. Here the CDR3 reads CASSLVGLAGEKLFF. CDR3 DNA: TGTGCCAGCAGCTTAGTGGGACTTGCGGGTGAAAAACTGTTTTTT.

The J gene is TRBJ1-2, the V gene TRBV11-2; D not certain. The CDR3 is 12 amino acids. Per the germline V gene, CDR1 is SGHAT and CDR2 is FQNNGV. Trimming removed 5 bases from V and 6 bases from J, with 10 bases in between. In nucleotides, the CDR3 is TGTGCCAGCAGCCTCACCGGGGATGGCTACACCTTC. Its protein product is CASSLTGDGYTF.

The chain carries TRBV5-5 and TRBJ2-6; 10 nucleotides align to TRBD1. CDR1 and CDR2 from the germline V gene are SGHKS and YYEKEE (reference sequence). Unmatched junction bases numbered 3, after V lost 3 bases and J lost 0 bases. The CDR3 totals 17 residues. CDR3 region: CASSYRTGGSGANVLTF. The CDR3 region has the DNA TGTGCCAGCAGCTATCGGACAGGGGGCTCTGGGGCCAACGTCCTGACTTTC.

The J gene is TRBJ2-1, the V gene TRBV25-1; 7 bases line up with TRBD2. With V trimmed by 5 bases and J by 0 bases, 4 bases remained unmatched. Germline CDR1 and CDR2: MGHDK and SYGVNS. This CDR3 comprises 15 residues. CDR3 sequence: CASSMGGGSYNEQFF. The DNA for the CDR3 is TGTGCCAGCAGTATGGGGGGGGGCTCCTACAATGAGCAGTTCTTC. The variable domain in full, with the rest retrieved from reference TRBV25-1 and TRBJ2-1, is EADIYQTPRYLVIGTGKKITLECSQTMGHDKMYWYQQDPGMELHLIHYSYGVNSTEKGDLSSESTVSRIRTEHFPLTLESARPSHTSQYLCASSMGGGSYNEQFFGPGTRLTVL.

The rearrangement joins TRBV6-5 to TRBJ1-1, with D unresolved. With 7 bases removed from V and 4 bases from J, the gap between germline ends came to 19 bases. CDR1 MNHEY and CDR2 SVGAGI come from the germline V gene. The CDR3 loop spans 15 amino acids. The CDR3 bases are TGTGCCAGCACCCCCTGGGGAGGATGGGGCACTGAAGCTTTCTTT. Its translation: CASTPWGGWGTEAFF.